Shown below are 32 T cell receptor beta chains from a single sample sequenced in a study of Ad26.COV2.S vaccination and SARS-CoV-2 variants. Measured with immunoSEQ multiplex PCR; TCRdb has only the in-frame clones, and not every one. The table records around 320,000 clones, about 82% of them present only once. Treatment specified: around 19 received Ad26.COV2.S at low or high dose, single or two shots; about 5 received placebo; per-sample allocation not given. Sampling happened 63 days after the first vaccine or placebo injection. The sequenced sample was peripheral blood, obtained in a trial of Ad26.COV2.S vaccine versus placebo. Source of these receptors: a person aged 18-65 years who received the Ad26.COV2.S COVID-19 vaccine or a placebo.

This clone was seen only once. V usage is TRBV7-9 and J usage is TRBJ2-3, with D maybe TRBD2 (5 bases). The V gene's germline CDR1 is SEHNR and CDR2 FQNEAQ (reference sequence). V was clipped by 4 bases and J by 15 bases, with 14 bases between them. The CDR3 sequence is 11 residues long. CDR3 in DNA: TGTGCCAGCAGCTCAGGTGTAGAGGGTTATTTT. Its translation: CASSSGVEGYF.

CDR3 DNA: TGTGCCACCAGTGATAACACAGGGGGCACTGAAGCTTTCTTT. It encodes CATSDNTGGTEAFF. The V gene is TRBV24-1, the J gene TRBJ1-1; 8 bases fit TRBD1. This CDR3 is 14 amino acids long. The germline gives CDR1 KGHDR, CDR2 SFDVKD. The V and J ends lost 3 bases and 4 bases, in that order; junction bases with no gene match: 3.

This clone was detected only once. The CDR3 sequence is CASSPRTGAVYEQYF. CDR3 bases: TGTGCCAGCTCACCAAGGACAGGGGCGGTCTACGAGCAGTACTTC. The chain is built from TRBV18 and TRBJ2-7; 9 nucleotides agree with TRBD1. The CDR3 sequence is 15 residues long. Germline CDR1 and CDR2: KGHSH and LQKENI. J gave up 3 bases and V 2 bases, and 5 bases lay outside the gene matches.

The genes are TRBV2 and TRBJ2-7, with TRBD1 matching 7 bases. CDR3 length equals 15 residues. CDR1 is SNHLY and CDR2 is FYNNEI in the germline V gene. Trimming cost V 5 bases and J 0 bases; bases outside gene matches: 7. CDR3 amino acids: CASSRDSPSSYEQYF. In nucleotides, the CDR3 is TGTGCCAGCAGTCGGGACAGTCCTTCCTCCTACGAGCAGTACTTC.

The J gene is TRBJ1-1, the V gene TRBV3-1 (or the pseudogene TRBV3-2), with D maybe TRBD1 (5 bases). V shed 3 bases and J shed 1 base, with 15 bases lying between them. CDR1 LGHDT and CDR2 YNNKEL come from the germline V gene (reference sequence). CDR3 length: 16 amino acids. The chain's CDR3 is CASSQSSRGGNTEAFF. The CDR3 DNA reads as TGTGCCAGCAGCCAGTCAAGCCGTGGGGGGAACACTGAAGCTTTCTTT.

The J gene is TRBJ1-4, the V gene TRBV7-9, with 10 bases aligning to TRBD1. CDR3 length: 14 amino acids. Germline lookup yields CDR1 SEHNR and CDR2 FQNEAQ (reference sequence). The junction had 6 bases not matched to a gene; V was cut back by 4 bases and J by 10 bases. The CDR3: CASSSTGGDGKLFF. For the CDR3, the DNA is TGTGCCAGCAGCTCGACAGGGGGCGATGGAAAACTGTTTTTT. The whole variable domain, remainder taken from reference TRBV7-9 and TRBJ1-4, is DTGVSQNPRHKITKRGQNVTFRCDPISEHNRLYWYRQTLGQGPEFLTYFQNEAQLEKSRLLSDRFSAERPKGSFSTLEIQRTEQGDSAMYLCASSSTGGDGKLFFGSGTQLSVL.

The gene calls are TRBV30 and TRBJ1-4; the D gene is possibly TRBD1 (5 bases). V was shortened by 0 bases and J by 0 bases, with 11 bases between the two germline ends. The CDR3 consists of 16 residues. Germline values: CDR1 GTSNPN, CDR2 SVGIG (reference sequence). The CDR3 here is CAWSVDRTSTNEKLFF. As DNA, the CDR3 is TGTGCCTGGAGTGTTGACAGAACCTCAACTAATGAAAAACTGTTTTTT.

The chain combines TRBV9 with TRBJ2-3; D is perhaps TRBD1 or TRBD2 (5 bases each). CDR1 is SGDLS, CDR2 YYNGEE, per germline. V lost 4 bases and J 1 base, leaving 7 bases between the germline ends. The CDR3 consists of 13 residues. The CDR3 nucleotides are TGTGCCAGCAGCCTGGGGGGCACAGATACGCAGTATTTT. Translation gives CASSLGGTDTQYF.

The V call is TRBV6-5, the J call TRBJ1-5; D is uncertain. The germline gives CDR1 MNHEY, CDR2 SVGAGI. Trimming left V 4 bases short and J 4 bases short, with 5 bases between. The CDR3 runs to 12 residues. CDR3 sequence reads: CASSSVNQPQHF. In DNA form, the CDR3 reads TGTGCCAGCAGTTCGGTAAATCAGCCCCAGCATTTT.

The rearrangement uses TRBV2 and TRBJ1-6; D possibly corresponds to TRBD1 (5 bases). Germline CDR1 SNHLY, CDR2 FYNNEI. The V end lost 6 bases, the J end lost 3 bases, and 15 bases lay between the germline ends. The length of the CDR3 is 16 residues. This chain's CDR3 is CASRGLPQGYNSPLHF. Written as DNA, the CDR3 is TGTGCCAGCAGGGGACTCCCCCAGGGCTATAATTCACCCCTCCACTTT.

This chain uses TRBV6-2 or TRBV6-3 with TRBJ2-1, with D perhaps matching TRBD2 (5 bases). Between the trimmed V and J ends, which lost 0 bases and 8 bases, there was a span of 11 bases. The CDR3 totals 14 residues. Germline CDR1 is MNHEY and CDR2 is SVGEGT. The CDR3 protein is CASSYSEGGDEQFF. DNA for the CDR3: TGTGCCAGCAGTTACTCCGAGGGTGGGGATGAGCAGTTCTTC.

This clone appeared a single time. The chain joins TRBV30 to TRBJ1-3; D might be TRBD1 (6 bases). The CDR3 has 14 residues. V lost 5 bases and J lost 0, with 11 bases in between. Germline values: CDR1 GTSNPN, CDR2 SVGIG (reference sequence). The CDR3 nucleotides are TGTGCCTGGTCTACAGGGAACTCTGGAAACACCATATATTTT. This sequence encodes CAWSTGNSGNTIYF.

The rearrangement links TRBV11-2 to TRBJ1-1, with D perhaps TRBD1 (5 bases). Germline V gives CDR1 SGHAT, CDR2 FQNNGV. The CDR3 has 15 amino acids. The ends were cut back, 5 bases at V and 2 bases at J, with 15 bases in the middle. CDR3 amino acids: CASSPRTDRNTEAFF. The CDR3 coding sequence is TGTGCCAGCAGCCCACGGACCGACAGAAACACTGAAGCTTTCTTT.

This rearrangement joins TRBV30 to TRBJ2-7; D is undetermined. Per germline, CDR1 GTSNPN and CDR2 SVGIG (reference sequence). V lost 0 bases and J 0 bases, leaving 6 bases between the germline ends. CDR3 length: 13 amino acids. The CDR3 bases are TGTGCCTGGAGTGTAGGGAACTCCTACGAGCAGTACTTC. It translates to CAWSVGNSYEQYF.

The CDR3 coding sequence is TGTGCCAGCAGCCAAGGGGCAGGCTCTGGAAACACCATATATTTT. It yields the protein CASSQGAGSGNTIYF. The J gene is TRBJ1-3, the V gene TRBV3-1 (or the pseudogene TRBV3-2); D is uncertain. V lost 1 base and J lost 0, with 7 bases in between. The CDR3 length is 15 residues. Germline lookup yields CDR1 LGHDT and CDR2 YNNKEL (reference sequence).

This clone was detected only once. V is TRBV7-3 and J is TRBJ1-2, with 11 bases matching TRBD1. Trimming removed 11 bases from V and 6 bases from J; junction bases left unmatched: 11. This CDR3 contains 14 residues. Germline-derived CDR1 and CDR2 are SGHTA and FQGTGA. The CDR3 sequence is CAPRPDRGQDGYTF. The CDR3 DNA reads TGTGCCCCCCGCCCGGACAGGGGGCAGGATGGCTACACCTTC.

This chain connects TRBV5-1 to TRBJ2-3; D may be TRBD1 (6 bases). CDR1 and CDR2 (germline): SGHRS, YFSETQ. V was trimmed by 4 bases and J by 0 bases, leaving 9 bases between them. This CDR3 region has 14 residues. For the CDR3, the DNA is TGCGCCAGCAGCGTAGGACAGAGCACAGATACGCAGTATTTT. Translated, it gives CASSVGQSTDTQYF.

The chain joins TRBV4-2 to TRBJ1-5, with D unclear. The ends were cut back, 0 bases at V and 4 bases at J, with 4 bases in the middle. The CDR3 has 13 amino acids. Per the germline V gene, CDR1 is LGHNA and CDR2 is YNFKEQ. CDR3 residues: CASSQDANQPQHF. The CDR3 region has the DNA TGTGCCAGCAGCCAAGACGCAAATCAGCCCCAGCATTTT.

This chain joins TRBV12-3 or TRBV12-4 and TRBJ2-1; unclear D gene. Trimming removed 1 base from V and 8 bases from J, with 9 bases in between. The CDR3 covers 13 residues. In nucleotides, the CDR3 is TGTGCCAGCAGTTTAGAAGACGGCGATGAGCAGTTCTTC. Protein: CASSLEDGDEQFF.

This chain connects TRBV9 to TRBJ2-3; tentatively, D is TRBD2 (5 bases). V was pared by 0 bases and J by 0 bases, with 11 bases between. The germline V gene encodes CDR1 SGDLS and CDR2 YYNGEE. The CDR3 has 16 amino acids. The CDR3 bases are TGTGCCAGCAGCGTAGGGCTAGCAGCTAGCACAGATACGCAGTATTTT. The encoded protein is CASSVGLAASTDTQYF.

The chain joins TRBV1 to TRBJ2-1; the table gives TRBD1 as D, unverified against the DNA. TRBV1 is assigned pseudogene status. The CDR3 runs to 16 residues. The CDR3 protein is CTSSSGWKSPHNEQFF. Written as DNA, the CDR3 is TGCACCAGCAGCTCAGGGTGGAAGTCCCCTCACAATGAGCAGTTCTTC.

This sequence joins TRBV11-1 and TRBJ2-5; the match to TRBD2 covers 11 bases. V dropped 6 bases and J dropped 5; count of bases not matched to a gene: 2. This CDR3 is 13 amino acids long. Germline V gene sequence: CDR1 SGHAT, CDR2 FQDESV (reference sequence). Here the CDR3 DNA reads TGTGCCAGCAGACTAGCGGGGGTGGAGACCCAGTACTTC. Translating it yields CASRLAGVETQYF. The variable domain in full, completed from reference TRBV11-1 and TRBJ2-5, reads EAEVAQSPRYKITEKSQAVAFWCDPISGHATLYWYRQILGQGPELLVQFQDESVVDDSQLPKDRFSAERLKGVDSTLKIQPAELGDSAMYLCASRLAGVETQYFGPGTRLLVL.

This sequence joins TRBV27 and TRBJ2-3; tentatively, D is TRBD2 (6 bases). V lost 7 bases, J lost 6 bases, and 17 bases lay in between. CDR1 and CDR2 (germline): MNHEY, SMNVEV (reference sequence). The CDR3 has 14 residues. The CDR3 DNA is TGTGCCAGCAAGAGGACTCTTAGCGGTGATACGCAGTATTTT. This codes for CASKRTLSGDTQYF.

V usage is TRBV7-6 and J usage is TRBJ2-5; possibly TRBD1 for D (6 bases). The V gene lost 1 base and the J gene lost 2 bases, with 8 bases spanning the gap. Per germline, CDR1 SGHVS and CDR2 FNYEAQ. The length of the CDR3 is 14 residues. The CDR3 DNA reads TGTGCCAGCAGCTTAGGGGGGCAACAAGAGACCCAGTACTTC. Residues: CASSLGGQQETQYF.

The chain couples TRBV5-6 to TRBJ2-4; D is ambiguous. V was shortened by 2 bases and J by 0 bases, with 12 bases between the two germline ends. Germline-derived CDR1 and CDR2 are SGHDT and YYEEEE. CDR3 length: 16 amino acids. CDR3 sequence: CASSFRAGVAKNIQYF. The DNA for the CDR3 is TGTGCCAGCAGCTTTAGGGCCGGTGTAGCCAAAAACATTCAGTACTTC.

The rearrangement joins TRBV7-2 to TRBJ2-7, with D possibly being TRBD1 (6 bases). V lost 5 bases and J 0 bases, leaving 14 bases between the germline ends. Per germline, CDR1 SGHTA and CDR2 FQGNSA. CDR3 length: 15 residues. The CDR3 spells CASSIKTGSSYEQYF. The CDR3 DNA reads TGTGCCAGCAGCATTAAAACAGGGAGCTCCTACGAGCAGTACTTC.

The chain links TRBV11-2 to TRBJ2-5; the D is unclear. CDR3 length equals 14 residues. Germline lookup yields CDR1 SGHAT and CDR2 FQNNGV. The ends were cut back, 1 base at V and 5 bases at J, with 11 bases in the middle. The chain's CDR3 is CASSLVRGGETQYF. The CDR3, as DNA: TGTGCCAGCAGCTTAGTACGAGGCGGCGAGACCCAGTACTTC.

The table lists this clone with a few counts. The chain recombines TRBV3-1 (or the pseudogene TRBV3-2) with TRBJ1-3; D is uncertain. Germline V gives CDR1 LGHDT, CDR2 YNNKEL (reference sequence). The CDR3 totals 13 residues. The germline V and J ends were trimmed by 4 bases and 2 bases, with 6 bases remaining between them. The CDR3 coding sequence is TGTGCCAGCAGCCCGAGGGCTGGAAACACCATATATTTT. Its translation: CASSPRAGNTIYF.

This chain links TRBV7-9 with TRBJ1-4, with D uncertain. Trimming removed 5 bases from V and 12 bases from J, with 22 bases in between. The CDR3 has 15 amino acids. Germline CDR1 is SEHNR and CDR2 is FQNEAQ (reference sequence). The CDR3 region has the DNA TGTGCCAGCAGCGGAGGCGACACGGGTTTTACGGAACTGTTTTTT. Its protein is CASSGGDTGFTELFF.

The chain recombines TRBV20-1 with TRBJ2-7; no definite D call. From germline, CDR1 is DFQATT and CDR2 SNEGSKA (reference sequence). The CDR3 has 14 residues. V lost 3 bases, J lost 0 bases, and 12 bases lay in between. In DNA form, the CDR3 reads TGCAGTGCTAGTCCCTCGGGTTACTCCTACGAGCAGTACTTC. Protein: CSASPSGYSYEQYF.

The rearrangement links TRBV4-2 to TRBJ2-1; TRBD2 aligns across 10 bases. V gave up 4 bases and J gave up 4 bases; unmatched junction bases: 16. Germline CDR1 and CDR2: LGHNA and YNFKEQ. This CDR3 has 19 residues. This chain's CDR3 is CASSRINGPTSGEYNEQFF. CDR3 coding DNA: TGTGCCAGCAGCCGCATCAATGGGCCAACTAGCGGGGAATACAATGAGCAGTTCTTC.

The V call is TRBV5-4, the J call TRBJ2-1; TRBD2 aligns across 13 bases. CDR1 SGHNT and CDR2 YYREEE come from the germline V gene (reference sequence). The CDR3 loop spans 16 amino acids. The V segment lost 1 base and the J segment 5 bases; nucleotides outside the gene matches: 3. The CDR3 region is CASSLLTSGRDNEQFF. CDR3 bases: TGTGCCAGCAGCTTGTTAACTAGCGGGAGGGACAATGAGCAGTTCTTC. Based on the CDR3 plus reference TRBV5-4 and TRBJ2-1, the full variable domain is ETGVTQSPTHLIKTRGQQVTLRCSSQSGHNTVSWYQQALGQGPQFIFQYYREEENGRGNFPPRFSGLQFPNYSSELNVNALELDDSALYLCASSLLTSGRDNEQFFGPGTRLTVL.